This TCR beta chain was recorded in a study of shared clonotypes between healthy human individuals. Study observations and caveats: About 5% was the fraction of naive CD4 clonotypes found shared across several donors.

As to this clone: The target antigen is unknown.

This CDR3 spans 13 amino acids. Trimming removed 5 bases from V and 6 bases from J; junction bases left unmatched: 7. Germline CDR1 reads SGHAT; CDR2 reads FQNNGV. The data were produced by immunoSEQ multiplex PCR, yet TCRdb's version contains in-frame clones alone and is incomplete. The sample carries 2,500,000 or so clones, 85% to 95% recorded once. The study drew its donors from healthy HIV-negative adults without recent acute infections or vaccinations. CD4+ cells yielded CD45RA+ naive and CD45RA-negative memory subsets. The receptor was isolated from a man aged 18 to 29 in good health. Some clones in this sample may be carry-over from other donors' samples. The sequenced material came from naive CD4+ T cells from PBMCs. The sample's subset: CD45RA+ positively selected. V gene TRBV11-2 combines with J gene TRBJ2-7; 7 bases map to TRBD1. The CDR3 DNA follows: TGTGCCAGCAGCATTGACAGGGTGGCCGAGCAGTACTTC. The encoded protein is CASSIDRVAEQYF. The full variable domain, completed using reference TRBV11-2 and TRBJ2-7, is EAGVAQSPRYKIIEKRQSVAFWCNPISGHATLYWYQQILGQGPKLLIQFQNNGVVDDSQLPKDRFSAERLKGVDSTLKIQPAKLEDSAVYLCASSIDRVAEQYFGPGTRLTVT.